The entry that follows covers one TCR beta chain sequence. Its cognate antigen is unknown. This sample was included in a study of PD-1 blockade in classical Hodgkin lymphoma. Findings and caveats of the study: Underlying causes for the observed repertoire differences were not defined, possibly disease activity or prior therapy. Initiation of nivolumab under 1 year after ASCT led to exclusion of patients. Those achieving complete response showed baseline diversity like newly diagnosed patients.

The CDR3 has 13 residues. Germline lookup yields CDR1 MNHNS and CDR2 SASEGT. Trimming took 7 bases from V and 0 from J, leaving 9 bases between them. The method was immunoSEQ multiplex PCR; TCRdb's version includes in-frame clones alone and lacks a portion of them. The sample lists tens of thousands of clones; 88% were seen once. Relapse after autologous stem cell transplantation occurred in every patient, and brentuximab vedotin exposure varied. The chain combines TRBV6-1 with TRBJ1-1; D is unresolved. The source is a human donor with classical Hodgkin lymphoma. This specimen was peripheral blood mononuclear cells (PBMCs), taken at baseline. CDR3 protein: CASNPGLNTEAFF. CDR3 DNA sequence: TGTGCCAGCAACCCGGGGTTGAACACTGAAGCTTTCTTT.